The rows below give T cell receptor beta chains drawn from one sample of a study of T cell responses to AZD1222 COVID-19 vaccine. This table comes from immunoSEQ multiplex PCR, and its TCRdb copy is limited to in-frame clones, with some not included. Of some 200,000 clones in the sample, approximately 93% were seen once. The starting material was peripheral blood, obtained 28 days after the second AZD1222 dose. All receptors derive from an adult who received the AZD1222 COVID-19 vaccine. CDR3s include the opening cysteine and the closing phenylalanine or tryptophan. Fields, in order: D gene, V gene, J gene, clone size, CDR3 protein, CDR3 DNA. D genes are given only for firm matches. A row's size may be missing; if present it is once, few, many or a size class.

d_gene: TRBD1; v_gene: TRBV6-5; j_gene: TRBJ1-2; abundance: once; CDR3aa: CASTQTGGYGYTF; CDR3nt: TGTGCCAGCACCCAGACAGGGGGGTATGGCTACACCTTC
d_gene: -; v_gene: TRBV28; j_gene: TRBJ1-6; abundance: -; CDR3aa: CASRTQSSYNSPLHF; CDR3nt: TGTGCCAGCAGGACACAGAGCTCCTATAATTCACCCCTCCACTTT
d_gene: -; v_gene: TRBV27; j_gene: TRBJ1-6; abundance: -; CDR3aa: CASSKPTGSYNSPLHF; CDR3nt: TGTGCCAGCAGCAAACCGACAGGCTCCTATAATTCACCCCTCCACTTT
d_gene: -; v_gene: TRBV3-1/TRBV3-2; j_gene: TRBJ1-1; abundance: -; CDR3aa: CASSEGGTEAFF; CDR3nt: TGTGCCAGCAGCGAGGGGGGAACTGAAGCTTTCTTT
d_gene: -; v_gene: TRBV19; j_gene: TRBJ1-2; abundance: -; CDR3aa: CASSHRPRDYTF; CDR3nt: TGTGCCAGTAGTCATAGACCCCGGGACTACACCTTC
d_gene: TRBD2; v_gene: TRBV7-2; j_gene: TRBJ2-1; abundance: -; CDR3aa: CASSLGGLGYNEQFF; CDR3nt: TGTGCCAGCAGCTTAGGAGGACTAGGATACAATGAGCAGTTCTTC
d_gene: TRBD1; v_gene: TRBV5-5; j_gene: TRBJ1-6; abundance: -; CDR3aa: CASSLAWGQVLHF; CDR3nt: TGTGCCAGCAGCTTGGCCTGGGGACAGGTCCTCCACTTT
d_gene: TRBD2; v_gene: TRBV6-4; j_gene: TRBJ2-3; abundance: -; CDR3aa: CASAQVAGGRSDTQYF; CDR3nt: TGTGCCAGCGCCCAGGTGGCGGGGGGGAGATCAGATACGCAGTATTTT
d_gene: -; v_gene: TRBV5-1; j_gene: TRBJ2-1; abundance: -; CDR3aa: CASSLGSGAVSLDEQFF; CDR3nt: TGCGCCAGCAGCTTGGGGTCGGGGGCGGTTAGTCTGGATGAGCAGTTCTTC
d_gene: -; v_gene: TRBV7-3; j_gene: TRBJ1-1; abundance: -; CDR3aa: CASSRDGAGAEAFF; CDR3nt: TGTGCCAGCAGCCGAGATGGGGCGGGGGCTGAAGCTTTCTTT
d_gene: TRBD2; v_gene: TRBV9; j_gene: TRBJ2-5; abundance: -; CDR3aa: CASSAPAAGGGQYNEQYF; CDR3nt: TGTGCCAGCAGCGCCCCTGCGGCGGGGGGAGGGCAATACAATGAGCAGTACTTC
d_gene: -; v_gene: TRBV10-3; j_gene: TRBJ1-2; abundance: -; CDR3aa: CAISESIVRRGRYGYTF; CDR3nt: TGTGCCATCAGTGAGTCGATCGTTCGCAGGGGAAGATATGGCTACACCTTC
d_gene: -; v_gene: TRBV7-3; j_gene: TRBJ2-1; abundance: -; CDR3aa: CASSPQGGVVSYEQFF; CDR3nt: TGTGCCAGCAGCCCACAGGGGGGGGTTGTTTCATATGAGCAGTTCTTC
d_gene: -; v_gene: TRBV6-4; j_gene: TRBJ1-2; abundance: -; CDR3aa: CASTNEHYGYTF; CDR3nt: TGTGCCAGCACTAACGAACACTATGGCTACACCTTC
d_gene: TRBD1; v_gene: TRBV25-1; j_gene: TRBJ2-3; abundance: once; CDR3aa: CASRTGDPTPSTDTQYF; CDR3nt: TGTGCCAGCCGGACAGGGGACCCTACCCCTAGCACAGATACGCAGTATTTT